This is a list of T cell receptor beta chains from one sample in a study of tumor-infiltrating lymphocytes in primary liver carcinoma. A single record per CDR3 protein comes from TCRdb applying MiXCR to the multiplex PCR reads. The table shows some 190,000 distinct CDR3 sequences, with around 60% occurring only once. The sequencing input was peripheral blood. These receptors originate from a man aged 40-55 years with primary liver carcinoma and hepatitis B virus infection. The CDR3 runs from the conserved cysteine through the conserved F or W.

J gene,CDR3 length,V gene,CDR3 protein
TRBJ1-5,14,TRBV6-1,CGSSGDRINQPQHF
TRBJ1-4,14,TRBV11-2,CASSSEVEDEKLFF
TRBJ2-5,14,TRBV11-1,CASNFRGGAQTQYF
TRBJ2-1,16,TRBV6-1,CASSPRDRGSYNEQFF
TRBJ2-6,17,TRBV6-5,CASSYAGGYSGANVLTF
TRBJ2-3,12,TRBV29-1,CRLRGQADTQYF
TRBJ2-7,11,TRBV25-1,CATGWRDEQYF
TRBJ2-7,11,TRBV11-2,CARNASYEQYF
TRBJ2-7,19,TRBV12-3/TRBV12-4,CASPSETSGGTSSSYEQYF
TRBJ2-7,13,TRBV6-1,CASRPGHSYEQYF